The source of this T cell receptor beta chain is a study of early T cells in non-severe SARS-CoV-2 infection. Across the study: Chains from this unsorted whole-blood bulk RNA could not be paired. Findings and caveats of the study: Reliance on VDJdb matching favored anti-spike CD8 responses; private and CD4 specificities were missed.

This clonotype was counted ten times or more. Its antigen is unknown. Tagging with unique molecular identifiers was applied to individual cDNA molecules. One entry per CDR3 protein results from TCRdb running MiXCR on the 5' RACE reads. Of over 45,000 distinct CDR3 sequences in the sample, about 7.7% are singletons; the top ten hold over 9.5%. The CDR3 extends over 13 amino acids. Trimming removed 1 base at V and 0 bases at J, with 5 bases between. Germline CDR1 reads GTSNPN; CDR2 reads SVGIG (reference sequence). The sequence came from an adult who was a healthcare worker with PCR-confirmed SARS-CoV-2 infection or an uninfected control (not recorded which). Specimen: whole blood, collected at baseline. The chain has TRBV30 and TRBJ2-3; D is unclear. The CDR3 is CAWSGRSTDTQYF. CDR3 nucleotides: TGTGCCTGGAGTGGGAGAAGCACAGATACGCAGTATTTT.